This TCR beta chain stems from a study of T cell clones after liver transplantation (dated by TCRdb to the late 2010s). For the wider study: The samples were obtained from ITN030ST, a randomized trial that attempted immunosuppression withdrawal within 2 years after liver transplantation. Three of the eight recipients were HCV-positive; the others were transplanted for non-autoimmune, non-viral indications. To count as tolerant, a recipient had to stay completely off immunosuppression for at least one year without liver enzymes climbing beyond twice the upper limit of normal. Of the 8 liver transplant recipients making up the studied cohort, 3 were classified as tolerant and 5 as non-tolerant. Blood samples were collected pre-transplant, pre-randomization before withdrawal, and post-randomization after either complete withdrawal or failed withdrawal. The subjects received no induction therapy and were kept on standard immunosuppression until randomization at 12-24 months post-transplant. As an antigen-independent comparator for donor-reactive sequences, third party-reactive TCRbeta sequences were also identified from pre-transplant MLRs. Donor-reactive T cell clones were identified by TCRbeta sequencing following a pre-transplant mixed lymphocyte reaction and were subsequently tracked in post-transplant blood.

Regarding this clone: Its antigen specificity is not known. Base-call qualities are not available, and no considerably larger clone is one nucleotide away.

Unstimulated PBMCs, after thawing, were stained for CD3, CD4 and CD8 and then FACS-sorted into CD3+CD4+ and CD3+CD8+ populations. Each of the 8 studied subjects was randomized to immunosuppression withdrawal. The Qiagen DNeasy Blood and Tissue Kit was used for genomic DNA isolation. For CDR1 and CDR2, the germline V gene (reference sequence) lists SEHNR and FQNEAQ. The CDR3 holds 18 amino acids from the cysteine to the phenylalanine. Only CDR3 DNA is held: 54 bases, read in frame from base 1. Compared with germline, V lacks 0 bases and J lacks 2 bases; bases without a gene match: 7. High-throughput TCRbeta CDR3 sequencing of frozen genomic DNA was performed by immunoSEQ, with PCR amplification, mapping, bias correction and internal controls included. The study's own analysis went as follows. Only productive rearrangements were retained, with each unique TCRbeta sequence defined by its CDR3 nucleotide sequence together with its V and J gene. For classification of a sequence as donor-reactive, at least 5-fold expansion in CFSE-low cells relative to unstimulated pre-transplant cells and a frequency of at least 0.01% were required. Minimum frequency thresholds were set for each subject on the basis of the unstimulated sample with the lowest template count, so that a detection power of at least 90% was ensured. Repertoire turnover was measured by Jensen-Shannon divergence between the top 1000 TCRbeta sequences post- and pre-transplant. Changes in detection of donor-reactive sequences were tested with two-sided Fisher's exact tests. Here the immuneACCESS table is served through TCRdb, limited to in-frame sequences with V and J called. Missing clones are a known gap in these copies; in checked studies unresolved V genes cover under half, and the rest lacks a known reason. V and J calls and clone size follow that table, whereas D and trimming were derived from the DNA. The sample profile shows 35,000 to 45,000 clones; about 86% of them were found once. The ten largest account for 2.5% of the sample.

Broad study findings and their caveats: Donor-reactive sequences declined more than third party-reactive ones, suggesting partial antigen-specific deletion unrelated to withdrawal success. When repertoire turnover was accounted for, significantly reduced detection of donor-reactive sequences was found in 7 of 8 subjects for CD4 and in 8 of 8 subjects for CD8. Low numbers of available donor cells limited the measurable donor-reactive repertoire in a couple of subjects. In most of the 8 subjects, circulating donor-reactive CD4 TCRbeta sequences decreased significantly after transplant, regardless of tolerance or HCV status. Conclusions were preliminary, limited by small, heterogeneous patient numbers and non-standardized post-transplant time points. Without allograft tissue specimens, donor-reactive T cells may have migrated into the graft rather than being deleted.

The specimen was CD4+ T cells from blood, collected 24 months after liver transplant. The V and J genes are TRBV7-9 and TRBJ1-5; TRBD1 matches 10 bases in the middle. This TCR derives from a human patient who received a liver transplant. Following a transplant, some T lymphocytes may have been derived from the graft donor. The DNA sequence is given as TGTGCCAGCAGCTTAGCCTTGACAGGGGGCGCCGGCAATCAGCCCCAGCATTTT. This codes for CASSLALTGGAGNQPQHF. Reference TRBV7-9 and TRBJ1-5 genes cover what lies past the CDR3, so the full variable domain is DTGVSQNPRHKITKRGQNVTFRCDPISEHNRLYWYRQTLGQGPEFLTYFQNEAQLEKSRLLSDRFSAERPKGSFSTLEIQRTEQGDSAMYLCASSLALTGGAGNQPQHFGDGTRLSIL.